The TCR beta chain under discussion was sequenced for a study of PD-L1 blockade in urothelial cancer. Study as a whole: Patients arrived having already received 0 to 3 prior chemotherapy regimens.

Time point in this sample: pretreatment peripheral blood. The diagnosis in patients was locally advanced or metastatic urothelial carcinoma. Germline V lookup: CDR1 SGHTA, CDR2 FQGTGA. The CDR3 is 14 residues long. With 0 bases removed from V and 5 bases from J, the gap between germline ends came to 9 bases. Findings and caveats of the study: Greater 3-week expansion of tumor-associated blood clones was recorded for durable-benefit patients. Lower pretreatment blood TCR clonality, under the median, predicted better survival, researchers reported.

As for this clone: As yet, its antigen is unknown.

Profiling relied on immunoSEQ multiplex PCR, and the TCRdb table lists in-frame clones only, not all of them. The sample contains roughly 130,000 clones, roughly 84% of which appear only once. This chain uses TRBV7-3 with TRBJ2-3; perhaps TRBD2 as D (6 bases). The clonotype comes from a man aged 50-60 years with urothelial cancer. The specimen was PBMCs, collected around atezolizumab (anti-PD-L1) treatment. For the CDR3, the DNA is TGTGCCAGCAGCTTAACCGGGAGTGGAGATACGCAGTATTTT. Encoded protein: CASSLTGSGDTQYF.